This record covers a single TCR beta chain. Its antigen is unidentified. The data originate from a study of response to subunit inactivated influenza vaccine. Via MiXCR, TCRdb re-called the RT-PCR reads, giving one row per CDR3 protein. The top ten hold roughly 10% of the sample, which has roughly 790,000 distinct CDR3 sequences, 21% seen once. Regarding the study as a whole: A suggestion made by the authors is that each seasonal influenza vaccination recruits few new T cells.

The V and J ends lost 2 bases and 2 bases respectively, with 13 bases between them. The germline V gene has CDR1 MGHRA and CDR2 YSYEKL. This CDR3 spans 16 amino acids. The clonotype was recovered from a man aged 50 to 59 who received an inactivated influenza vaccine. This sequence joins TRBV4-1 and TRBJ2-1, with a weak D call TRBD1 (6 bases). Sample: PBMCs from blood, taken roughly 5 days after vaccination. In nucleotides, the CDR3 is TGCGCCAGCAGCCAACGGGACATTCCCCCCTACAATGAGCAGTTCTTC. It codes for CASSQRDIPPYNEQFF.